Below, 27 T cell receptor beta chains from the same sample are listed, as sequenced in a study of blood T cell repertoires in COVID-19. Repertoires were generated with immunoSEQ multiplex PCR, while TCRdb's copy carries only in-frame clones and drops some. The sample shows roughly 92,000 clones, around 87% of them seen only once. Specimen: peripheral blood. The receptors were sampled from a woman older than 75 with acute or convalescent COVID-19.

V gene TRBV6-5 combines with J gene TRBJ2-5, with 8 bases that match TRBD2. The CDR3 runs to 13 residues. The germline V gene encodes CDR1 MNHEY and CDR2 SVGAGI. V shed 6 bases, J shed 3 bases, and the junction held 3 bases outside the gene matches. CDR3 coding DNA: TGTGCCAGCAGACTTAGCGGGAAAGAGACCCAGTACTTC. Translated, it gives CASRLSGKETQYF.

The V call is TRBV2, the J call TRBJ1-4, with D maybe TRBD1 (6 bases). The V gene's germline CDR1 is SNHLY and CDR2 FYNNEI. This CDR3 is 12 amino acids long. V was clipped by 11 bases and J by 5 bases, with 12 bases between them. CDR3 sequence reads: CAGGDINEKLFF. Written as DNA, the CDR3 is TGTGCCGGGGGGGACATCAATGAAAAACTGTTTTTT.

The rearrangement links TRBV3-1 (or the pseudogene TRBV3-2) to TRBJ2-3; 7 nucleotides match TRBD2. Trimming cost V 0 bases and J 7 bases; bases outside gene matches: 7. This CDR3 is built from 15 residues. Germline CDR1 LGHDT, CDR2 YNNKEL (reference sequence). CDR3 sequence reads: CASSQETSLVNTQYF. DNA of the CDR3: TGTGCCAGCAGCCAAGAGACTAGCCTGGTGAATACGCAGTATTTT.

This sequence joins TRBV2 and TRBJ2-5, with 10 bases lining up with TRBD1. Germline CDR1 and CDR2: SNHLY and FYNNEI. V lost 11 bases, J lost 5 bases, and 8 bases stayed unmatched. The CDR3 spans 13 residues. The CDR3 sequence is CAGGTGVGETQYF. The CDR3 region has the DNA TGTGCCGGAGGGACAGGGGTTGGGGAGACCCAGTACTTC.

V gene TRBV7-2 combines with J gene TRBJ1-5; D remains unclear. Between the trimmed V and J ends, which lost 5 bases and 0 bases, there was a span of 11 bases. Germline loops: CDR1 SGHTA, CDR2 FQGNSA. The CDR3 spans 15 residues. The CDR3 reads CASSGYEGSNQPQHF. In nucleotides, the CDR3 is TGTGCCAGCAGCGGCTACGAGGGTAGCAATCAGCCCCAGCATTTT.

The CDR3 loop reads CASSQAGQGSYEQYF. The CDR3 DNA reads TGTGCCAGCAGCCAAGCGGGACAGGGCTCCTACGAGCAGTACTTC. The V gene is TRBV11-2, the J gene TRBJ2-7, with 9 bases fitting TRBD1. Germline CDR1 reads SGHAT; CDR2 reads FQNNGV. The CDR3 is 15 residues long. The trim removed 5 bases at V and 0 bases at J, leaving 5 bases unmatched.

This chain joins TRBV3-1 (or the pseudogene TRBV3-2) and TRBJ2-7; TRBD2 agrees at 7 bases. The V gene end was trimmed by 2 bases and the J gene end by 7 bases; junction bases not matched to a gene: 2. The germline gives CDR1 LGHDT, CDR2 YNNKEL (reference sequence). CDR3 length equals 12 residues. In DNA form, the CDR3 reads TGTGCCAGCAGCCAATGGGGGGGGGAGCAGTACTTC. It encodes CASSQWGGEQYF.

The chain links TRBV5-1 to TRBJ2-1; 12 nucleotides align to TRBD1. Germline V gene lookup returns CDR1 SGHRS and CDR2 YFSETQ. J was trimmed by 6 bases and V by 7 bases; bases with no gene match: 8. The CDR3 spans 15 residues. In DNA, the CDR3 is TGCGCCAGCTCAACCGGGACAGGGGGCTCCAATGAGCAGTTCTTC. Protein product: CASSTGTGGSNEQFF.

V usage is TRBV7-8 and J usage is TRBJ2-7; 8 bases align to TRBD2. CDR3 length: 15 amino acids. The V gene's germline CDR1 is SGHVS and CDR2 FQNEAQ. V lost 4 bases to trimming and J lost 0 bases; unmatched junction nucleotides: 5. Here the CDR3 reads CASSSSGRSSYEQYF. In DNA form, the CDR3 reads TGTGCCAGCAGCTCTAGCGGGCGAAGCTCCTACGAGCAGTACTTC.

The CDR3 DNA reads as TGTGCCAGCAGACCTACAGGGTCTGACGAGCAGTACTTC. As protein: CASRPTGSDEQYF. J is TRBJ2-7 and V is TRBV7-8; possible D gene TRBD1, 6 bases. The CDR3 sequence is 13 residues long. Deletions cut 6 bases from V and 5 bases from J, with 14 bases between. Germline V CDR1 and CDR2: SGHVS, FQNEAQ.

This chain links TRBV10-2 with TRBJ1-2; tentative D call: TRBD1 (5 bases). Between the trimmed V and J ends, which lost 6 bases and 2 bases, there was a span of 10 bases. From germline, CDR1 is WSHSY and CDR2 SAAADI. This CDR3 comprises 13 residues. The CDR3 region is CASSEGLNYGYTF. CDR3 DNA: TGCGCCAGCAGCGAGGGACTGAACTATGGCTACACCTTC.

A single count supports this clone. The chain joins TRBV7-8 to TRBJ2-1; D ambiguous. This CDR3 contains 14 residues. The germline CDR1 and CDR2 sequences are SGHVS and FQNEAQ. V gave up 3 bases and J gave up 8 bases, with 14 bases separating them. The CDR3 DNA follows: TGTGCCAGCAGCTTTGGTAGTAGAATCGATGAGCAGTTCTTC. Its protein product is CASSFGSRIDEQFF.

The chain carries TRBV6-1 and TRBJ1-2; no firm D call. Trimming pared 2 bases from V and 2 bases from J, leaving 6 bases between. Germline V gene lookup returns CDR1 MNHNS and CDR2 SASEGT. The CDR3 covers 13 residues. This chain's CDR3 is CASSESLNYGYTF. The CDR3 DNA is TGTGCCAGCAGTGAATCGTTAAACTATGGCTACACCTTC.

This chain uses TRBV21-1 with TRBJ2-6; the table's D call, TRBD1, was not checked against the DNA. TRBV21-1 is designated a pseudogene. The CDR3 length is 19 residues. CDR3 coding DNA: TGTGCCAGCAGCAAAGTGAGGGACAGGGGAAGCTCTGGGGCCAACGTCCTGACTTTC. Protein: CASSKVRDRGSSGANVLTF.

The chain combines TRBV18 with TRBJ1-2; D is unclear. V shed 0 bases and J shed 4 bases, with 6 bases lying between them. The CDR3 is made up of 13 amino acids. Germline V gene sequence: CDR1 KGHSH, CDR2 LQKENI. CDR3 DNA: TGTGCCAGCTCACCACCATCGGTCTATGGCTACACCTTC. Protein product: CASSPPSVYGYTF.

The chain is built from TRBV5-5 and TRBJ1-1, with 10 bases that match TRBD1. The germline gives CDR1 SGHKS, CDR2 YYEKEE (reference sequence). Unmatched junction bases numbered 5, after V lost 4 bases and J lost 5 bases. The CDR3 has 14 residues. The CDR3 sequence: CASSQDRGQTEAFF. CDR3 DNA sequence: TGTGCCAGCAGCCAAGACAGGGGGCAGACTGAAGCTTTCTTT. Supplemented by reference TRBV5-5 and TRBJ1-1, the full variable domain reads DAGVTQSPTHLIKTRGQQVTLRCSPISGHKSVSWYQQVLGQGPQFIFQYYEKEERGRGNFPDRFSARQFPNYSSELNVNALLLGDSALYLCASSQDRGQTEAFFGQGTRLTVV.

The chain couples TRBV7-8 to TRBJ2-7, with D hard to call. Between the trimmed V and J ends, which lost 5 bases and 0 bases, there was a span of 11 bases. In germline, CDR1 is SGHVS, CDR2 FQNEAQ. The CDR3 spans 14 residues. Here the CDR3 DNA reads TGTGCCAGCAGCCCCTTCAGCGTCTCCTACGAGCAGTACTTC. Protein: CASSPFSVSYEQYF.

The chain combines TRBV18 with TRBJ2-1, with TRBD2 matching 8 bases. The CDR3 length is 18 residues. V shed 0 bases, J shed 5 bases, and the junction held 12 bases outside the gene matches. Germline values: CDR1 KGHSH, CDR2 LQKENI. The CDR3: CASSPPLLTSGVDNEQFF. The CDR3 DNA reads TGTGCCAGCTCACCACCCCTCCTTACTAGCGGCGTCGACAATGAGCAGTTCTTC.

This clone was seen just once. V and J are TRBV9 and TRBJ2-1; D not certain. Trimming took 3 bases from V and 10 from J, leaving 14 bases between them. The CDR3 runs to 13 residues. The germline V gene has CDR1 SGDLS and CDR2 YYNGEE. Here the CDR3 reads CASSEASIGEQFF. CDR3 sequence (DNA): TGTGCCAGCAGCGAAGCGTCGATTGGGGAGCAGTTCTTC.

CDR3 coding DNA: TGTGCCAGCAGGACAGGACATGGCTTTAACTATGGCTACACCTTC. Translation gives CASRTGHGFNYGYTF. The chain joins TRBV5-4 to TRBJ1-2; TRBD1 is a possible D gene (6 bases). This CDR3 is 15 amino acids long. Germline CDR1 is SGHNT and CDR2 is YYREEE (reference sequence). The ends were cut back, 5 bases at V and 1 base at J, with 15 bases in the middle.

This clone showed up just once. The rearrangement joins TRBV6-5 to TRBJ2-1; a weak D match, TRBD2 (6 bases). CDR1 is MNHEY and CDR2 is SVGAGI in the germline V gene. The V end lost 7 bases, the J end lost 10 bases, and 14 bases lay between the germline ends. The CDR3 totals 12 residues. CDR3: CASNPGTFEQFF. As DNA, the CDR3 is TGTGCCAGCAACCCCGGGACTTTCGAGCAGTTCTTC.

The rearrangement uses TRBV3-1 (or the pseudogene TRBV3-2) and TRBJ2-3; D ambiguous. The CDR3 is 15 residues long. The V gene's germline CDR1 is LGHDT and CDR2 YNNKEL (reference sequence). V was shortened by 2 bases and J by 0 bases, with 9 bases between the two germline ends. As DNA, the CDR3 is TGTGCCAGCAGCCAACAACCAACTAGCACAGATACGCAGTATTTT. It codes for CASSQQPTSTDTQYF.

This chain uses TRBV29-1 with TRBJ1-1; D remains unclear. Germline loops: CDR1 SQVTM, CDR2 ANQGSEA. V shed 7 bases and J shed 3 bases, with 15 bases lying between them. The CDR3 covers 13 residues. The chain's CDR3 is CSARVQLYTEAFF. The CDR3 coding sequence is TGCAGCGCCCGGGTGCAGTTATACACTGAAGCTTTCTTT. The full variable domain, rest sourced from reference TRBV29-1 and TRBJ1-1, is SAVISQKPSRDICQRGTSLTIQCQVDSQVTMMFWYRQQPGQSLTLIATANQGSEATYESGFVIDKFPISRPNLTFSTLTVSNMSPEDSSIYLCSARVQLYTEAFFGQGTRLTVV.

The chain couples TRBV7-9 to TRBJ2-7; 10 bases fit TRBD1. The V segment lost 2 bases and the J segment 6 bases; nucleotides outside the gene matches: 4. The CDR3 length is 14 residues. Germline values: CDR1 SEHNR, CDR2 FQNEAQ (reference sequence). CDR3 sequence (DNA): TGTGCCAGCAGCTTAAGGGACAGGGGTGTCGAGCAGTACTTC. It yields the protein CASSLRDRGVEQYF.

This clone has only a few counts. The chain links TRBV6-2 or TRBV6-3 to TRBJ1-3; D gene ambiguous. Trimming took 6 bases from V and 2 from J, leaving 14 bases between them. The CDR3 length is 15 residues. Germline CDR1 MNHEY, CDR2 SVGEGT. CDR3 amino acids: CASSPGRPTGNTIYF. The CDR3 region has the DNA TGTGCCAGCAGCCCTGGGCGACCTACTGGAAACACCATATATTTT.

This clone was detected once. CDR3 residues: CASGREGRNNEQFF. CDR3 nucleotide sequence: TGTGCAAGTGGGCGGGAGGGCCGGAACAATGAGCAGTTCTTC. The chain joins TRBV9 to TRBJ2-1; TRBD2 aligns across 9 bases. The germline CDR1 and CDR2 sequences are SGDLS and YYNGEE. The CDR3 extends over 14 amino acids. The whole variable domain, filled in from reference TRBV9 and TRBJ2-1, reads DSGVTQTPKHLITATGQRVTLRCSPRSGDLSVYWYQQSLDQGLQFLIQYYNGEERAKGNILERFSAQQFPDLHSELNLSSLELGDSALYFCASGREGRNNEQFFGPGTRLTVL.

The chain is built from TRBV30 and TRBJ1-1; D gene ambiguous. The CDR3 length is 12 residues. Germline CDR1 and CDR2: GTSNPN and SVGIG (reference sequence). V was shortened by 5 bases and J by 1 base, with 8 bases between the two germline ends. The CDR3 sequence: CAWSGRNTEAFF. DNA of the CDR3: TGTGCCTGGTCCGGGAGGAACACTGAAGCTTTCTTT.